Each of the 25 T cell receptor beta chains below was sequenced from the same sample in a study of blood T cell repertoires in COVID-19. The assay was immunoSEQ multiplex PCR, and TCRdb's table has in-frame clones only and misses some. The sample shows more than 200,000 clones, approximately 80% of them seen only once. Sequenced input: PBMCs or T cells enriched from blood (not recorded which). These TCRs come from a man in his sixties who had recovered from COVID-19.

This chain links TRBV3-1 (or the pseudogene TRBV3-2) with TRBJ1-6, with D uncertain. The germline V and J ends were trimmed by 3 bases and 9 bases, with 12 bases remaining between them. Germline CDR1 reads LGHDT; CDR2 reads YNNKEL (reference sequence). The CDR3 spans 14 residues. DNA for the CDR3: TGTGCCAGCAGCCAGAGGCCCGGTGGTTCACCCCTCCACTTT. Its translation is CASSQRPGGSPLHF.

This clone has more than one count but fewer than ten. The chain's CDR3 is CASSLEGGSYNEQFF. DNA for the CDR3: TGCGCCAGCAGCTTGGAAGGGGGCTCCTACAATGAGCAGTTCTTC. The rearrangement uses TRBV5-1 and TRBJ2-1; possibly TRBD1 for D (6 bases). Looked up from germline, CDR1 is SGHRS and CDR2 is YFSETQ. The CDR3 has 15 amino acids. V dropped 0 bases and J dropped 0 bases, with 7 bases sitting between them.

The genes are TRBV20-1 and TRBJ2-7; D may be TRBD1 or TRBD2 (5 bases each). The V gene lost 3 bases and the J gene lost 6 bases, with 12 bases spanning the gap. In germline, CDR1 is DFQATT, CDR2 SNEGSKA (reference sequence). CDR3 length: 12 amino acids. DNA for the CDR3: TGCAGTGCTAGTGGGACCACAGGCGAGCAGTACTTC. Amino acids: CSASGTTGEQYF.

In DNA, the CDR3 is TGTGCCAGCAGCTTGACAGGGGCATTCTTATCCACTGAAGCTTTCTTT. This translates into CASSLTGAFLSTEAFF. The genes are TRBV7-9 and TRBJ1-1, with 8 positions matching TRBD1. The ends lost 3 bases at V and 4 bases at J; junction bases unmatched: 10. In germline, CDR1 is SEHNR, CDR2 FQNEAQ (reference sequence). CDR3 size: 16 residues.

This chain links TRBV12-5 with TRBJ1-1, with 8 bases that match TRBD1. Germline V gives CDR1 LGHNT, CDR2 FRNRAP. The CDR3 totals 16 residues. V shed 1 base and J 0 bases; nucleotides not matched to a gene: 4. The CDR3 region is CASGLGIQGVNTEAFF. The CDR3 DNA sequence: TGTGCTAGTGGTTTGGGAATACAGGGGGTGAACACTGAAGCTTTCTTT.

The chain recombines TRBV6-5 with TRBJ1-6; tentatively, D is TRBD1 (6 bases). The CDR3 runs to 14 residues. Germline assignment: CDR1 MNHEY and CDR2 SVGAGI. V was shortened by 7 bases and J by 7 bases, with 14 bases between the two germline ends. The CDR3 protein is CASIEGQINSPLHF. The CDR3 nucleotides are TGTGCCAGCATCGAAGGACAGATCAATTCACCCCTCCACTTT.

The gene calls are TRBV19 and TRBJ1-1; possibly TRBD1 for D (6 bases). The CDR3 length is 15 residues. The germline CDR1 and CDR2 sequences are LNHDA and SQIVND (reference sequence). Trimming pared 6 bases from V and 3 bases from J, leaving 17 bases between. Here the CDR3 reads CASSRGGVGYTEAFF. The CDR3 DNA sequence: TGTGCCAGTAGCCGAGGGGGGGTAGGGTACACTGAAGCTTTCTTT. Full variable domain (missing parts from reference TRBV19 and TRBJ1-1): DGGITQSPKYLFRKEGQNVTLSCEQNLNHDAMYWYRQDPGQGLRLIYYSQIVNDFQKGDIAEGYSVSREKKESFPLTVTSAQKNPTAFYLCASSRGGVGYTEAFFGQGTRLTVV.

The V and J genes are TRBV2 and TRBJ1-1, with D maybe TRBD1 (6 bases). The V gene lost 5 bases and the J gene lost 7 bases, with 20 bases spanning the gap. This CDR3 is built from 15 residues. From germline, CDR1 is SNHLY and CDR2 FYNNEI. The CDR3 here is CASSNGQGISGEAFF. The CDR3, as DNA: TGTGCCAGCAGTAATGGCCAGGGGATCTCGGGTGAAGCTTTCTTT.

This clone was seen a single time. The V call is TRBV13, the J call TRBJ1-3, with D unclear. Trimming cost V 1 base and J 4 bases, with 11 bases left between them. The CDR3 sequence is 15 residues long. Germline V gene lookup returns CDR1 PRHDT and CDR2 FYEKMQ (reference sequence). Here the CDR3 reads CASSLEGGNGNTIYF. CDR3 sequence (DNA): TGTGCCAGCAGCTTAGAGGGAGGGAACGGAAACACCATATATTTT.

J is TRBJ1-6 and V is TRBV24-1, with TRBD1 matching over 9 bases. Germline-derived CDR1 and CDR2 are KGHDR and SFDVKD. With 0 bases clipped from V and 13 bases from J, the junction kept 6 bases outside the gene matches. CDR3 length equals 15 residues. This CDR3 is CATSDLLQGALPLHF. The CDR3 DNA sequence: TGTGCCACCAGTGATTTGTTACAGGGGGCCCTCCCCCTCCACTTT.

This clone was detected only a few times. V and J are TRBV3-1 (or the pseudogene TRBV3-2) and TRBJ2-1; 11 bases align to TRBD2. V shed 3 bases, J shed 6 bases, and the junction held 1 base outside the gene matches. The CDR3 is 14 residues long. The germline gives CDR1 LGHDT, CDR2 YNNKEL (reference sequence). The DNA for the CDR3 is TGTGCCAGCAGCCAGCTAGCGGGGGGCAATGAGCAGTTCTTC. It encodes CASSQLAGGNEQFF.

The chain links TRBV6-5 to TRBJ2-7, with 9 bases that match TRBD1. The CDR3 contains 15 residues. Per germline, CDR1 MNHEY and CDR2 SVGAGI. J lost 6 bases, V lost 2 bases, and 8 bases had no gene match. CDR3 residues: CASSYGTGMGSEQYF. The CDR3 bases are TGTGCCAGCAGTTACGGGACAGGGATGGGATCCGAGCAGTACTTC.

The V call is TRBV2, the J call TRBJ1-6; D is uncertain. There are 11 residues in the CDR3. V lost 3 bases and J 10 bases, leaving 4 bases between the germline ends. Germline values: CDR1 SNHLY, CDR2 FYNNEI. The CDR3 loop is CASSELSPLHF. CDR3 coding DNA: TGTGCCAGCAGTGAGTTATCACCCCTCCACTTT.

The chain couples TRBV7-2 to TRBJ2-6; 7 bases agree with TRBD1. This CDR3 region has 18 residues. Germline-derived CDR1 and CDR2 are SGHTA and FQGNSA. J was trimmed by 0 bases and V by 1 base; bases with no gene match: 6. The CDR3 sequence is CASSLVAGGYSGANVLTF. In nucleotides, the CDR3 is TGTGCCAGCAGCTTAGTCGCAGGGGGATACTCTGGGGCCAACGTCCTGACTTTC.

The chain carries TRBV5-1 and TRBJ1-6; possible D gene TRBD1, 6 bases. Trimming pared 4 bases from V and 7 bases from J, leaving 15 bases between. Germline V CDR1 and CDR2: SGHRS, YFSETQ. There are 15 residues in the CDR3. The CDR3 here is CASSLDSPKNSPLHF. Written as DNA, the CDR3 is TGCGCCAGCAGCCTGGACAGCCCTAAAAATTCACCCCTCCACTTT.

The J gene is TRBJ2-7, the V gene TRBV7-2, with 8 bases aligning to TRBD1. The V gene end was trimmed by 1 base and the J gene end by 4 bases; junction bases not matched to a gene: 3. In germline, CDR1 is SGHTA, CDR2 FQGNSA. CDR3 length equals 14 residues. The CDR3 DNA sequence: TGTGCCAGCAGCTTAGGACAGGGGAGGTACGAGCAGTACTTC. Translated: CASSLGQGRYEQYF.

The genes are TRBV4-3 and TRBJ2-3; 10 bases align to TRBD1. The germline gives CDR1 LGHNA, CDR2 YSLEER. The CDR3 is 19 amino acids. J gave up 4 bases and V 0 bases, and 13 bases lay outside the gene matches. CDR3 nucleotides: TGCGCCAGCAGCCAAGATGGGGGGCCGGACAGGGGGTTTGCAGATACGCAGTATTTT. Its translation is CASSQDGGPDRGFADTQYF.

J is TRBJ1-5 and V is TRBV2; tentatively, D is TRBD1 (6 bases). CDR1 and CDR2 (germline): SNHLY, FYNNEI. The germline V and J ends were trimmed by 3 bases and 5 bases, with 14 bases remaining between them. The CDR3 totals 15 residues. The CDR3 nucleotides read TGTGCCAGCAGTGATATTGCAGGGGTTGATCAGCCCCAGCATTTT. It translates to CASSDIAGVDQPQHF.

The chain is built from TRBV19 and TRBJ2-2, with TRBD1 identical over 8 bases. The CDR3 sequence is 14 residues long. V lost 7 bases and J lost 4; bases outside the gene matches: 5. CDR1 is LNHDA and CDR2 is SQIVND in the germline V gene (reference sequence). DNA of the CDR3: TGTGCCAGTACCCAGGGGGCGCTCACCGGGGAGCTGTTTTTT. Its protein is CASTQGALTGELFF. Drawing the rest from reference TRBV19 and TRBJ2-2, the complete variable domain is DGGITQSPKYLFRKEGQNVTLSCEQNLNHDAMYWYRQDPGQGLRLIYYSQIVNDFQKGDIAEGYSVSREKKESFPLTVTSAQKNPTAFYLCASTQGALTGELFFGEGSRLTVL.

The chain has TRBV6-6 and TRBJ1-5, with 7 bases fitting TRBD1. This CDR3 contains 14 residues. Germline V lookup: CDR1 MNHNY, CDR2 SVGAGI (reference sequence). The V and J ends lost 9 bases and 3 bases, in that order; junction bases with no gene match: 8. Here the CDR3 DNA reads TGTGCCAGTAAGGGGACAGAAGCCAATCAGCCCCAGCATTTT. As protein: CASKGTEANQPQHF.

The chain employs TRBV5-1 and TRBJ2-5, with a weak D call TRBD2 (6 bases). Germline assignment: CDR1 SGHRS and CDR2 YFSETQ. CDR3 length: 13 residues. The V and J ends lost 2 bases and 4 bases respectively, with 9 bases between them. Here the CDR3 reads CASSFTSRETQYF. The CDR3, as DNA: TGCGCCAGCAGCTTTACTAGCCGAGAGACCCAGTACTTC. Looking up the rest from reference TRBV5-1 and TRBJ2-5 gives the full variable domain: KAGVTQTPRYLIKTRGQQVTLSCSPISGHRSVSWYQQTPGQGLQFLFEYFSETQRNKGNFPGRFSGRQFSNSRSEMNVSTLELGDSALYLCASSFTSRETQYFGPGTRLLVL.

V usage is TRBV9 and J usage is TRBJ2-4; TRBD2 might be the D (5 bases). CDR1 and CDR2 (germline): SGDLS, YYNGEE. CDR3 size: 13 residues. The ends were cut back, 3 bases at V and 2 bases at J, with 6 bases in the middle. The CDR3 coding sequence is TGTGCCAGCAGCGCGGGGACCAAAAACATTCAGTACTTC. It translates to CASSAGTKNIQYF.

The chain uses TRBV30 and TRBJ1-5; 11 bases map to TRBD1. The CDR3 extends over 13 amino acids. Germline V gene sequence: CDR1 GTSNPN, CDR2 SVGIG (reference sequence). The ends lost 3 bases at V and 16 bases at J; junction bases unmatched: 11. CDR3 sequence: CAWSGPGQGACHF. CDR3 coding DNA: TGTGCCTGGAGCGGACCCGGACAGGGGGCTTGTCATTTT.

V gene TRBV15 combines with J gene TRBJ2-1; D is ambiguous. The CDR3 loop spans 16 amino acids. V was cut by 0 bases and J by 8 bases, with 17 bases left in between. The germline CDR1 and CDR2 sequences are LNHNV and YYDKDF (reference sequence). The CDR3 nucleotides read TGTGCCACCAGCAGAGATTTGGGCAGGCCCTGGTATGAGCAGTTCTTC. Translation: CATSRDLGRPWYEQFF. Supplemented by reference TRBV15 and TRBJ2-1, the full variable domain reads DAMVIQNPRYQVTQFGKPVTLSCSQTLNHNVMYWYQQKSSQAPKLLFHYYDKDFNNEADTPDNFQSRRPNTSFCFLDIRSPGLGDTAMYLCATSRDLGRPWYEQFFGPGTRLTVL.

V gene TRBV4-3 combines with J gene TRBJ2-3, with TRBD1 matching 8 bases. Unmatched junction bases numbered 6, after V lost 0 bases and J lost 1 base. The CDR3 is 17 amino acids. Germline-derived CDR1 and CDR2 are LGHNA and YSLEER. CDR3 DNA: TGCGCCAGCAGCCAAGAGCTAGACAGGGGTGGCACAGATACGCAGTATTTT. Encoded protein: CASSQELDRGGTDTQYF.